The T cell receptor (beta chain) under discussion was sequenced for a study of beta chain features in type 1 diabetes. The entirety of the isolated RNA underwent reverse transcription, so expressed TCRB transcripts were sequenced. Average reads for naive, central memory and regulatory T cell samples were several million. Data came from immunoSEQ multiplex PCR; TCRdb stores just in-frame clones and leaves some out. The table lists a few hundred thousand clones, approximately 10% of them singletons. Germline CDR1 and CDR2: MNHNS and SASEGT. V trimming: 8 bases; J trimming: 2 bases; junction bases outside the gene matches: 1. The CDR3 contains 13 residues.

The rearrangement uses TRBV6-1 and TRBJ2-7; 12 bases are shared with TRBD1. The sequencing sample was made of central memory CD4+ T cells from blood. The clonotype was recovered from a man aged 18 to 30 in good health. This CDR3 is CASWDRGPYEQYF. The CDR3 bases are TGTGCCAGCTGGGACAGGGGGCCCTACGAGCAGTACTTC.